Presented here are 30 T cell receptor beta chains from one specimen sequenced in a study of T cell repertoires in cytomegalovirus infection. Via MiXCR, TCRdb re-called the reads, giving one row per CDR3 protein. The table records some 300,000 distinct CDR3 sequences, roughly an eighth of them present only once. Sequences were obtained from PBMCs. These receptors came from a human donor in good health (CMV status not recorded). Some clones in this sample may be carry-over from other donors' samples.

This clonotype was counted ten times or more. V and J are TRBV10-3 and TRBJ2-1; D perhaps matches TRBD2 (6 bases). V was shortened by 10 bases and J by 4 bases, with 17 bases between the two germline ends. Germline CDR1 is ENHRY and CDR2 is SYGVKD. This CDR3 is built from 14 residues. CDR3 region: CATRVSGTYNEQFF. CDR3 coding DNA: TGTGCCACGCGGGTATCTGGGACTTACAATGAGCAGTTCTTC.

In DNA form, the CDR3 reads TGTGCCAGCAGCTTATACCCCAGGGGGCTTCACGAGACCCAGTACTTC. Translation gives CASSLYPRGLHETQYF. The rearrangement uses TRBV11-2 and TRBJ2-5, with 8 nucleotides matching TRBD1. The germline V gene has CDR1 SGHAT and CDR2 FQNNGV. V lost 2 bases, J lost 5 bases, and 10 bases stayed unmatched. CDR3 length: 16 residues.

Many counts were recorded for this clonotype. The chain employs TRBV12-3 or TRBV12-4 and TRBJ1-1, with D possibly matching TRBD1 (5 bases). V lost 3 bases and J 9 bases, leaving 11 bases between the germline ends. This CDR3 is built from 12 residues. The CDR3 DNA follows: TGTGCCAGCAGTTTGGTGGCAGGGCAAGCTTTCTTT. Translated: CASSLVAGQAFF.

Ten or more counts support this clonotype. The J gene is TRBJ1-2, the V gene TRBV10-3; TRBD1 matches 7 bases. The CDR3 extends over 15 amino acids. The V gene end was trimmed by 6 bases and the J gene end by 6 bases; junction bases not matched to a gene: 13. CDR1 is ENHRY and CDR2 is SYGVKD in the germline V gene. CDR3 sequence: CAISAEMTGLDGYTF. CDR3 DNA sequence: TGTGCCATCAGCGCAGAAATGACAGGGCTGGATGGCTACACCTTC.

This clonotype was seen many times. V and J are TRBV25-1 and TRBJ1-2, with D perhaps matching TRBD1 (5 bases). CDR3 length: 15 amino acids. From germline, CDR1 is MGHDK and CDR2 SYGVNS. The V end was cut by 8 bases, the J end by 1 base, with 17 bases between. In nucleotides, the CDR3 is TGTGCCAGCTGGGGGAGCGGAGAGTTTAACTATGGCTACACCTTC. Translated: CASWGSGEFNYGYTF.

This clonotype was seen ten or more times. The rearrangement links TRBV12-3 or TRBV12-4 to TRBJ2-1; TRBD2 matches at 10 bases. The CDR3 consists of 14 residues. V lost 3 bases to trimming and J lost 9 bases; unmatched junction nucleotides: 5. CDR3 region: CASSLGLARSEQFF. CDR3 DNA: TGTGCCAGCAGTTTGGGACTAGCGAGGAGTGAGCAGTTCTTC.

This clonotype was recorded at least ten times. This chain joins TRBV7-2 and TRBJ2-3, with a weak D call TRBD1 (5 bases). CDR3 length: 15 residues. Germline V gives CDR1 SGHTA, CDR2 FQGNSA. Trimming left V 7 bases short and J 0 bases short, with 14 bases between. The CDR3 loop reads CASKGVRSSTDTQYF. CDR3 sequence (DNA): TGTGCCAGCAAAGGGGTTAGGTCGAGCACAGATACGCAGTATTTT.

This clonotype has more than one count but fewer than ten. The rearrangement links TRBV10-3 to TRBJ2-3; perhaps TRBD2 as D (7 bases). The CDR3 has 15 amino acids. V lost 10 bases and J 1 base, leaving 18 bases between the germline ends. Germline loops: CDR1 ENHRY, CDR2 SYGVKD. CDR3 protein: CATEGGFKGTDTQYF. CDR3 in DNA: TGTGCCACCGAGGGGGGGTTTAAAGGCACAGATACGCAGTATTTT.

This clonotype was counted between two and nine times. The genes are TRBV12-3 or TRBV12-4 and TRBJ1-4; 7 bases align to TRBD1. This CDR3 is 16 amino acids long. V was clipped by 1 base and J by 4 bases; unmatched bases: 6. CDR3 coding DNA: TGTGCCAGCAGTTTAGTGGAGGGGGCAGGTAATGAAAAACTGTTTTTT. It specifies CASSLVEGAGNEKLFF.

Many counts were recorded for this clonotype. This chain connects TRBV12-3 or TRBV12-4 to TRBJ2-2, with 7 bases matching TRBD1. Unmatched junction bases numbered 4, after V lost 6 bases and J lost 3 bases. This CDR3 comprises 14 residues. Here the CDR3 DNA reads TGTGCCAGCAGGGGGGACAGATACACCGGGGAGCTGTTTTTT. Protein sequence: CASRGDRYTGELFF.

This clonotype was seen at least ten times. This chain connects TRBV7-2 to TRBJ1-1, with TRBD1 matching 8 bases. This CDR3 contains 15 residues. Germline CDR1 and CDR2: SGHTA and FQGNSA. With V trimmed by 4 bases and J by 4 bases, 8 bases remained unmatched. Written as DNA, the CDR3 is TGTGCCAGCAGCTCGACAGGGGCGCCGGGCACTGAAGCTTTCTTT. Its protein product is CASSSTGAPGTEAFF.

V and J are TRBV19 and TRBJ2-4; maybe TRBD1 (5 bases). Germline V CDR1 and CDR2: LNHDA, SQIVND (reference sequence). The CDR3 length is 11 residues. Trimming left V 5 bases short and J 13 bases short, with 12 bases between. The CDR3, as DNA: TGTGCCAGTAGTTTGGGGCACGTACAGTACTTC. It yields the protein CASSLGHVQYF.

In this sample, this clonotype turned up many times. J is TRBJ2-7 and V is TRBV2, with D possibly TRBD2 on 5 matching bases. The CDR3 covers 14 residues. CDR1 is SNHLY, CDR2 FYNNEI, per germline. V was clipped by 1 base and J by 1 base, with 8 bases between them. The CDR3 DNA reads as TGTGCCAGCAGTGAAGAACTAGGTTCCTACGAGCAGTACTTC. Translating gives CASSEELGSYEQYF.

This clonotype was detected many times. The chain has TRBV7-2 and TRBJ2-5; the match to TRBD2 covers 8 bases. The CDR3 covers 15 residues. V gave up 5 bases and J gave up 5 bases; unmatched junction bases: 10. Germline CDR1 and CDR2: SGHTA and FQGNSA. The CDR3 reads CASSRISGKGETQYF. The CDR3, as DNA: TGTGCCAGCAGCCGGATTAGCGGGAAGGGGGAGACCCAGTACTTC. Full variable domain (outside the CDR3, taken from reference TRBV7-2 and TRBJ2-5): GAGVSQSPSNKVTEKGKDVELRCDPISGHTALYWYRQSLGQGLEFLIYFQGNSAPDKSGLPSDRFSAERTGGSVSTLTIQRTQQEDSAVYLCASSRISGKGETQYFGPGTRLLVL.

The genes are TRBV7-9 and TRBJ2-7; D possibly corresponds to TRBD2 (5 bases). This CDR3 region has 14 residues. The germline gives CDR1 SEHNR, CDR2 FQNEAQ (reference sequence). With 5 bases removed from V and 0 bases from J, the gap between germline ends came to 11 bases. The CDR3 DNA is TGTGCCAGCAGCCCCCGCCGGGACTCCTACGAGCAGTACTTC. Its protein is CASSPRRDSYEQYF.

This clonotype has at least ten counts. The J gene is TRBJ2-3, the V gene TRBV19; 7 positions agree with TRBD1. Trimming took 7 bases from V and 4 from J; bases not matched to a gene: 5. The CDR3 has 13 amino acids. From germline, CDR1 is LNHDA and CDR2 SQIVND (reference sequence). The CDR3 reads CASNTGEADTQYF. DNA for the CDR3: TGTGCCAGTAATACAGGGGAAGCAGATACGCAGTATTTT.

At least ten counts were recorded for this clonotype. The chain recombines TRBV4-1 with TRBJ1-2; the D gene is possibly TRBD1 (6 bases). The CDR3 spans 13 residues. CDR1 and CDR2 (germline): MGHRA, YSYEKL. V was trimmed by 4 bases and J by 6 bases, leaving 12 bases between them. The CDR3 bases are TGCGCCAGCAGCCCAGTGGCAGGGGATGGCTACACCTTC. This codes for CASSPVAGDGYTF.

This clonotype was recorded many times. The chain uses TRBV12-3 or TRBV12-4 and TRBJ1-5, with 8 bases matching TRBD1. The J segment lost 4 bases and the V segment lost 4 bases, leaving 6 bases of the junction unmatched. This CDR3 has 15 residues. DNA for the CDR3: TGTGCCAGCAGTTATGGACAGGGTGGAAATCAGCCCCAGCATTTT. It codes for CASSYGQGGNQPQHF.

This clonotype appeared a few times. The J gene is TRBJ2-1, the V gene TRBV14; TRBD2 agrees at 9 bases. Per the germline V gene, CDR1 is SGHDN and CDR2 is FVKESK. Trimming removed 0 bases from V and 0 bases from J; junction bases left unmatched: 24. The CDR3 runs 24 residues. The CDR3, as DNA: TGTGCCAGCAGCCAAGATTTCGGTGCTGGGTGGGCTAGCGGGGAAACCAGCTCCTACAATGAGCAGTTCTTC. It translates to CASSQDFGAGWASGETSSYNEQFF.

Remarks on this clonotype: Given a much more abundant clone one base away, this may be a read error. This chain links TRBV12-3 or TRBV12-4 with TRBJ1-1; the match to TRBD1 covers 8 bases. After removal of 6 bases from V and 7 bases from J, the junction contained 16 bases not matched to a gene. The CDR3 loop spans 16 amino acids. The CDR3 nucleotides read TGTGCCAGCAGCCGAGTTATGTTCAGGGGGCGTGATGAAGCTTTCTTT. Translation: CASSRVMFRGRDEAFF.

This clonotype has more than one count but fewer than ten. The CDR3 nucleotides are TGTGCCAGCAGTTACCTCCGGGCTGGGGCCAACGTCCTGACTTTC. Amino acids: CASSYLRAGANVLTF. The chain carries TRBV28 and TRBJ2-6; D is undetermined. The CDR3 runs to 15 residues. Germline loops: CDR1 MDHEN, CDR2 SYDVKM. With 4 bases removed from V and 2 bases from J, the gap between germline ends came to 9 bases.

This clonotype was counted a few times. CDR3 sequence reads: CSVVLAGLSYEQYF. The CDR3 DNA reads TGCAGCGTTGTCCTAGCGGGCCTCTCCTACGAGCAGTACTTC. The chain has TRBV29-1 and TRBJ2-7, with 8 positions matching TRBD2. From germline, CDR1 is SQVTM and CDR2 ANQGSEA. Trimming cost V 4 bases and J 0 bases; bases outside gene matches: 5. This CDR3 contains 14 residues.

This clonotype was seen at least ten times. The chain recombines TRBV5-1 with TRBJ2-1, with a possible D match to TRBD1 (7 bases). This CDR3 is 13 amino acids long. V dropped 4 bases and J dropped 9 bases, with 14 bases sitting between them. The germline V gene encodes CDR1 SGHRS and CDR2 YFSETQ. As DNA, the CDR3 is TGCGCCAGCAGCATCAACAGGGGAGGTGAGCAGTTCTTC. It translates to CASSINRGGEQFF.

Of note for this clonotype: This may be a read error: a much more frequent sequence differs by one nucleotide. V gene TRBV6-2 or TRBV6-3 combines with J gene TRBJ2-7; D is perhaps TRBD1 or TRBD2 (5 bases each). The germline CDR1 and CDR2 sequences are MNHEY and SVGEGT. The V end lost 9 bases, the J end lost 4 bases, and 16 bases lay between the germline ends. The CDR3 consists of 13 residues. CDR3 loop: CARTLRGYYEQYF. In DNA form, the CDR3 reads TGTGCCAGGACATTGAGGGGCTATTACGAGCAGTACTTC.

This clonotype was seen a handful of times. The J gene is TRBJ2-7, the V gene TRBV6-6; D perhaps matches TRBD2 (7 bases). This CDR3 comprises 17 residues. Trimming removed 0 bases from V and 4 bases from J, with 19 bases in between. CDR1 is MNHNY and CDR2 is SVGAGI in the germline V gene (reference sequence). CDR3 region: CASSYSTEGGAGYEQYF. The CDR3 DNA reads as TGTGCCAGCAGTTACTCGACTGAGGGGGGGGCGGGGTACGAGCAGTACTTC.

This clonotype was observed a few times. The CDR3 spells CASKRPQLHSGANVLTF. The CDR3 DNA reads TGTGCCAGCAAGCGTCCCCAGCTTCACTCTGGGGCCAACGTCCTGACTTTC. The chain links TRBV28 to TRBJ2-6; D call uncertain. Germline V CDR1 and CDR2: MDHEN, SYDVKM. The CDR3 is made up of 17 amino acids. V was cut by 7 bases and J by 0 bases, with 16 bases left in between.

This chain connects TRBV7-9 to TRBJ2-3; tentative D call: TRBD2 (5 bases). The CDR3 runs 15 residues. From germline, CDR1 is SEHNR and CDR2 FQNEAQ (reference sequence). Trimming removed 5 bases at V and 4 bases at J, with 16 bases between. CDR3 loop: CASSPVTGIADTQYF. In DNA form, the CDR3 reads TGTGCCAGCAGCCCAGTAACCGGGATCGCAGATACGCAGTATTTT.

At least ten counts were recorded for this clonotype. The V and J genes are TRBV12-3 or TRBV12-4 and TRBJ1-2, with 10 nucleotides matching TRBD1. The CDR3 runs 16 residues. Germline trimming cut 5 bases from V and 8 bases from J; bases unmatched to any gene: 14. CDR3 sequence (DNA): TGTGCCAGCAGTCCGCCTTGGGGACAGGGGTTCTGGGGCTACACCTTC. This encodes CASSPPWGQGFWGYTF.

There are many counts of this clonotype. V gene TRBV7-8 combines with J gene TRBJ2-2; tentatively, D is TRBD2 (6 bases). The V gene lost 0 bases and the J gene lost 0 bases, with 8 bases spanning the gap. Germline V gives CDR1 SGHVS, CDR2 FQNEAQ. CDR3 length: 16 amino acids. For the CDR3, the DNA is TGTGCCAGCAGCTTAGCGCCGGGAGCGAACACCGGGGAGCTGTTTTTT. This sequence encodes CASSLAPGANTGELFF.

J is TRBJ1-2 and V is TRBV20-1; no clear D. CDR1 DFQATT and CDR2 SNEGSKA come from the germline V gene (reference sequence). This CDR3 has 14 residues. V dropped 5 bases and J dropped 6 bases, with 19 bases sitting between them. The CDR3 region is CSALEGVGRDGYTF. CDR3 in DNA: TGCAGTGCTCTGGAGGGCGTGGGCCGGGATGGCTACACCTTC.